This T cell receptor beta chain was sequenced in a study of blood T cell repertoires in COVID-19. Overall study context: Researchers got acute and convalescent COVID-19 samples from the United States, Italy and Spain. Sample material is recorded as cDNA or gDNA derived from T cells, B-cell-depleted T cells, or PBMCs.

This clone was seen just once. Data came from immunoSEQ multiplex PCR; TCRdb stores just in-frame clones and leaves some out. The data hold 120,000 or so clones, with around 77% observed a single time. This CDR3 region has 12 residues. V was cut by 0 bases and J by 6 bases, with 7 bases left in between. Germline CDR1 and CDR2: GTSNPN and SVGIG (reference sequence). The TCR sequence derives from a man between 60 and 70 years old with active or convalescent COVID-19. The sample taken for sequencing was peripheral blood. The V call is TRBV30, the J call TRBJ2-3; tentatively, D is TRBD2 (5 bases). The CDR3: CAWSVGGDTQYF. CDR3 DNA sequence: TGTGCCTGGAGTGTTGGCGGGGATACGCAGTATTTT.